These 17 T cell receptor beta chains came from one sample sequenced in a study of spatial heterogeneity in lung cancer. TCRdb re-derived calls from the 5' RACE reads in MiXCR, one entry per CDR3 protein. The table includes about 2,100 distinct CDR3 sequences, 7.2% detected once. Time point meaning: sample taken at primary tumor resection. Specimen: normal lung tissue next to the tumor, collected at surgery. Every receptor here comes from a female donor with early-stage non-small cell lung cancer.

This clonotype qualifies as medium-sized. This sequence joins TRBV2 and TRBJ2-7; the match to TRBD2 covers 9 bases. Trimming at V came to 5 bases and at J to 3 bases, leaving 14 bases not matched to a gene. The CDR3 length is 17 residues. Germline V gene data show CDR1 as SNHLY and CDR2 as FYNNEI. The CDR3 here is CASSSLLGERGVYEQYF. CDR3 coding DNA: TGTGCCAGCAGTTCACTGCTTGGGGAGCGGGGGGTCTACGAGCAGTACTTC.

This clonotype showed up just a few times. The CDR3 DNA follows: TGTGCCAGCAGCATTATAGCCGCAAACTATGGCTACACCTTC. This codes for CASSIIAANYGYTF. The chain is built from TRBV28 and TRBJ1-2; no reliable D call. This CDR3 contains 14 residues. V was clipped by 6 bases and J by 2 bases, with 13 bases between them. Germline V gives CDR1 MDHEN, CDR2 SYDVKM.

This clonotype was counted many times. The chain links TRBV29-1 to TRBJ2-1, with D perhaps TRBD1 or TRBD2 (5 bases each). Trimming took 4 bases from V and 6 from J, leaving 13 bases between them. CDR3 length: 13 residues. CDR1 SQVTM and CDR2 ANQGSEA come from the germline V gene. Written as DNA, the CDR3 is TGCAGCGTTGCGGGACCCACGAGCAATGAGCAGTTCTTC. Amino acids: CSVAGPTSNEQFF.

Comments on this clonotype: No conserved phenylalanine or tryptophan is present at the end of the CDR3, so a read error is the likely explanation. The chain recombines TRBV4-3 with TRBJ2-1, with 14 positions matching TRBD2. J was trimmed by 4 bases and V by 1 base; bases with no gene match: 3. CDR3 length: 17 amino acids. Germline lookup yields CDR1 LGHNA and CDR2 YSLEER. The CDR3 loop is CASSQAGLAGGYNEQFI. The DNA for the CDR3 is TGCGCCAGCAGCCAAGCCGGACTAGCGGGGGGATACAATGAGCAGTTCATC.

By sample fraction, this clonotype is medium-sized. The rearrangement links TRBV3-1 to TRBJ2-7, with D possibly called TRBD1 or TRBD2 (5 bases each). Per the germline V gene, CDR1 is LGHDT and CDR2 is YNNKEL (reference sequence). The CDR3 runs 14 residues. The V end lost 5 bases, the J end lost 3 bases, and 14 bases lay between the germline ends. CDR3 sequence reads: CASSEGPIIYEQYF. The CDR3 DNA follows: TGTGCCAGCAGCGAGGGACCCATAATCTACGAGCAGTACTTC.

This clonotype is classed as medium-sized (0.01 to 0.1%). This rearrangement joins TRBV5-1 to TRBJ2-7; 9 nucleotides line up with TRBD2. The germline CDR1 and CDR2 sequences are SGHRS and YFSETQ. This CDR3 has 15 amino acids. J gave up 5 bases and V 4 bases, and 10 bases lay outside the gene matches. The CDR3 nucleotides are TGCGCCAGCAGCGGGCTGGTAGCGGGAGAAAACGAGCAGTACTTC. The encoded protein is CASSGLVAGENEQYF.

Relative to its sample, this clonotype is medium-sized (0.01 to 0.1%). The V and J genes are TRBV7-2 and TRBJ2-1; 8 nucleotides align to TRBD2. The CDR3 covers 15 residues. CDR1 and CDR2 (germline): SGHTA, FQGNSA. The ends lost 3 bases at V and 4 bases at J; junction bases unmatched: 5. The CDR3 region has the DNA TGTGCCAGCAGCTTCCAGCGGGGGTCGTACAATGAGCAGTTCTTC. Translating gives CASSFQRGSYNEQFF.

Notes on this clonotype: A much bigger clone sits one base away, suggesting this may be a read error. The rearrangement links TRBV10-3 to TRBJ2-1, with 16 bases aligning to TRBD2. The CDR3 is made up of 18 amino acids. Germline values: CDR1 ENHRY, CDR2 SYGVKD. After removal of 0 bases from V and 2 bases from J, the junction contained 1 base not matched to a gene. The CDR3: CAISESGTSGRAYNEQFF. Here the CDR3 DNA reads TGTGCCATCAGTGAGTCCGGGACTAGCGGGAGGGCCTACAATGAGCAGTTCTTC.

This clonotype is deemed medium-sized. The chain recombines TRBV30 with TRBJ2-1; D is unresolved. CDR1 and CDR2 from the germline V gene are GTSNPN and SVGIG (reference sequence). The CDR3 sequence is 11 residues long. Trimming took 8 bases from V and 7 from J, leaving 12 bases between them. The CDR3 sequence is CAAVRFNEQFF. In DNA, the CDR3 is TGTGCCGCCGTTCGATTTAATGAGCAGTTCTTC.

By frequency in the sample, this clonotype is medium-sized. The J gene is TRBJ1-4, the V gene TRBV6-2 or TRBV6-3; D gene unclear. Germline V gene sequence: CDR1 MNHEY, CDR2 SVGEGT. The CDR3 covers 16 residues. Trimming left V 7 bases short and J 11 bases short, with 26 bases between. DNA for the CDR3: TGTGCCAGCACCCCACTACGAACGGTCGCCTCTGAGAAACTGTTTTTT. This codes for CASTPLRTVASEKLFF.

By proportion, this clonotype is medium-sized (0.01 to 0.1%). The chain recombines TRBV2 with TRBJ2-1; D is tentatively TRBD1 or TRBD2 (6 bases each). Trimming cost V 6 bases and J 4 bases, with 16 bases left between them. Germline values: CDR1 SNHLY, CDR2 FYNNEI. The CDR3 consists of 15 residues. CDR3 DNA sequence: TGTGCCAGCAGGGAGCTAGGGGGGAATTACAATGAGCAGTTCTTC. Its protein is CASRELGGNYNEQFF.

In its sample, this clonotype ranks as medium-sized. The chain is built from TRBV5-5 and TRBJ1-1; D gene ambiguous. The CDR3 is made up of 12 amino acids. Looked up from germline, CDR1 is SGHKS and CDR2 is YYEKEE (reference sequence). V was cut by 2 bases and J by 0 bases, with 2 bases left in between. The DNA of the CDR3 is TGTGCCAGCAGCTTCATGAACACTGAAGCTTTCTTT. Its translation: CASSFMNTEAFF.

By share, this clonotype counts as medium-sized. The J gene is TRBJ2-3, the V gene TRBV18; TRBD1 or TRBD2 may be the D gene (6 bases each). The CDR3 totals 16 residues. Germline V gene lookup returns CDR1 KGHSH and CDR2 LQKENI. V lost 6 bases, J lost 3 bases, and 19 bases lay in between. CDR3: CASSSSTGGGTDTQYF. In nucleotides, the CDR3 is TGTGCCAGCTCCTCTTCGACCGGGGGCGGTACAGATACGCAGTATTTT.

This clonotype qualifies as medium-sized. The chain uses TRBV29-1 and TRBJ2-7; 9 nucleotides line up with TRBD1. CDR3 size: 11 residues. J gave up 6 bases and V 7 bases, and 4 bases lay outside the gene matches. Germline-derived CDR1 and CDR2 are SQVTM and ANQGSEA. The CDR3 DNA reads as TGCAGCGCGGACAGGGGAAGCGAGCAGTACTTC. Its protein is CSADRGSEQYF.

The CDR3 loop is CASSITGANYGYTF. CDR3 DNA sequence: TGTGCCAGCAGTATAACAGGGGCCAACTATGGCTACACCTTC. V and J are TRBV27 and TRBJ1-2; 7 bases agree with TRBD1. Trimming removed 5 bases from V and 2 bases from J; junction bases left unmatched: 5. The V gene's germline CDR1 is MNHEY and CDR2 SMNVEV (reference sequence). The CDR3 covers 14 residues.

By share of the sample, this clonotype is medium-sized (0.01 to 0.1%). The V gene is TRBV10-3, the J gene TRBJ2-5, with 14 bases aligning to TRBD2. The V segment lost 3 bases and the J segment 4 bases; nucleotides outside the gene matches: 1. The CDR3 has 15 amino acids. Germline V gene lookup returns CDR1 ENHRY and CDR2 SYGVKD. In DNA, the CDR3 is TGTGCCATCAGTGAAGGACTAGCGGGAGGAGAGACCCAGTACTTC. Protein: CAISEGLAGGETQYF.

This clonotype is classed as large (0.1 to 1%). This chain joins TRBV11-2 and TRBJ1-1; no clear D gene. Per the germline V gene, CDR1 is SGHAT and CDR2 is FQNNGV. Trimming stripped 1 base from V and 2 bases from J, with 8 bases between. The CDR3 consists of 14 residues. CDR3 in DNA: TGTGCCAGCAGCTTAGGGGCCAGTAACACTGAAGCTTTCTTT. This codes for CASSLGASNTEAFF.